The 19 T cell receptor beta chains below all came from one sample that was sequenced in a study of cytomegalovirus exposure and HLA in healthy donors (dated by TCRdb to 2015 to 2018). Receptor libraries were prepared by the immunoSEQ multiplex PCR assay. The multiplex PCR relied on a mix of 60 forward primers for TCR Vbeta segments and 13 reverse primers for TCR Jbeta segments. Not all clones reach the TCRdb copy of this immuneACCESS table, which keeps in-frame sequences only. Checked studies attribute under half of the gap to unresolved V genes and leave the rest unexplained. The sample records about 160,000 clones, roughly 85% of which are singletons. Of the sample, roughly 2% is held by the ten largest clones. Input material: PBMCs. The origin of the receptors is a man aged 40-50 years in good health and CMV-seronegative.

The table lists this clone with a few counts. This chain connects TRBV5-1 to TRBJ2-1; 8 bases match TRBD2. The V gene's germline CDR1 is SGHRS and CDR2 YFSETQ. Trimming cost V 6 bases and J 5 bases; bases outside gene matches: 13. The CDR3 is 16 amino acids. The CDR3 loop is CASTPVVSGADNEQFF. The CDR3 DNA is TGCGCCAGCACCCCGGTTGTTAGCGGGGCCGACAATGAGCAGTTCTTC.

This clone was recorded only once. This chain links TRBV19 with TRBJ2-7; 8 bases match TRBD1. V lost 3 bases, J lost 5 bases, and 3 bases stayed unmatched. The V gene's germline CDR1 is LNHDA and CDR2 SQIVND (reference sequence). This CDR3 has 13 residues. The CDR3 is CASSIRTGNEQYF. CDR3 in DNA: TGTGCCAGTAGTATCCGGACAGGGAACGAGCAGTACTTC.

The rearrangement uses TRBV6-6 and TRBJ1-2; D remains ambiguous. Trimming left V 3 bases short and J 1 base short, with 6 bases between. The CDR3 is 13 residues long. The germline CDR1 and CDR2 sequences are MNHNY and SVGAGI (reference sequence). The CDR3 sequence is CASSYESNYGYTF. The CDR3 DNA follows: TGTGCCAGCAGTTATGAGAGTAACTATGGCTACACCTTC.

This clone was observed a few times. The J gene is TRBJ2-1, the V gene TRBV2; 7 bases align to TRBD1. V shed 6 bases, J shed 4 bases, and the junction held 3 bases outside the gene matches. Germline CDR1 and CDR2: SNHLY and FYNNEI. This CDR3 is 13 amino acids long. In DNA, the CDR3 is TGTGCCAGCAGGGGGGACAGTTACAATGAGCAGTTCTTC. Protein sequence: CASRGDSYNEQFF. The variable domain in full, with the rest retrieved from reference TRBV2 and TRBJ2-1, is EPEVTQTPSHQVTQMGQEVILRCVPISNHLYFYWYRQILGQKVEFLVSFYNNEISEKSEIFDDQFSVERPDGSNFTLKIRSTKLEDSAMYFCASRGDSYNEQFFGPGTRLTVL.

In its sample, this clone was seen once. The J gene is TRBJ2-1, the V gene TRBV5-4, with 14 bases aligning to TRBD2. CDR3 length equals 15 residues. Trimming at V came to 0 bases and at J to 11 bases, leaving 4 bases not matched to a gene. Per the germline V gene, CDR1 is SGHNT and CDR2 is YYREEE (reference sequence). This chain's CDR3 is CASSLVTSGRGKQFF. In nucleotides, the CDR3 is TGTGCCAGCAGCTTGGTGACTAGCGGGAGGGGGAAGCAGTTCTTC.

This clone appeared once. This chain connects TRBV5-6 to TRBJ2-5, with 7 bases fitting TRBD2. Germline values: CDR1 SGHDT, CDR2 YYEEEE. The CDR3 sequence is 17 residues long. Germline trimming cut 4 bases from V and 5 bases from J; bases unmatched to any gene: 17. This chain's CDR3 is CASSRGSAREWMETQYF. The CDR3 DNA is TGTGCCAGCAGCCGGGGGTCGGCGCGGGAGTGGATGGAGACCCAGTACTTC.

CDR3 in amino acids: CASPPRNNRTDTQYF. The CDR3, as DNA: TGTGCAAGTCCCCCTAGGAACAACCGCACAGATACGCAGTATTTT. The rearrangement uses TRBV12-2 and TRBJ2-3; the table's D call, TRBD2, was not checked against the DNA. TRBV12-2 is a documented pseudogene. This CDR3 contains 15 residues.

CDR3 in amino acids: CASSLTDTQYF. DNA for the CDR3: TGCGCCAGCAGCCTCACAGATACGCAGTATTTT. The chain carries TRBV5-1 and TRBJ2-3, with no clear D. V lost 4 bases and J lost 2, with 2 bases in between. Germline V gives CDR1 SGHRS, CDR2 YFSETQ. The CDR3 loop spans 11 amino acids. Full variable domain (rest looked up from reference TRBV5-1 and TRBJ2-3): KAGVTQTPRYLIKTRGQQVTLSCSPISGHRSVSWYQQTPGQGLQFLFEYFSETQRNKGNFPGRFSGRQFSNSRSEMNVSTLELGDSALYLCASSLTDTQYFGPGTRLTVL.

This clone has more than one count but fewer than ten. The chain recombines TRBV7-9 with TRBJ1-5; 10 positions match TRBD1. Germline V gene sequence: CDR1 SEHNR, CDR2 FQNEAQ (reference sequence). V gave up 4 bases and J gave up 4 bases; unmatched junction bases: 7. The CDR3 has 16 amino acids. The CDR3 reads CASSSQGQGQNQPQHF. CDR3 nucleotides: TGTGCCAGCAGCTCCCAGGGACAGGGGCAAAATCAGCCCCAGCATTTT.

This clone was seen more than once but under ten times. The CDR3 DNA reads TGTGCCAGCAGTCTGACAGGGGTTACTTCCACAGATACGCAGTATTTT. Its translation is CASSLTGVTSTDTQYF. The chain joins TRBV27 to TRBJ2-3; 8 bases map to TRBD1. Trimming cost V 5 bases and J 2 bases; bases outside gene matches: 9. This CDR3 is 16 amino acids long. The germline V gene has CDR1 MNHEY and CDR2 SMNVEV (reference sequence).

V is TRBV27 and J is TRBJ1-5; tentative D call: TRBD1 (5 bases). CDR3 size: 15 residues. CDR1 is MNHEY, CDR2 SMNVEV, per germline (reference sequence). V was pared by 2 bases and J by 6 bases, with 14 bases between. CDR3 sequence reads: CASSLSRGVVQPQHF. In DNA, the CDR3 is TGTGCCAGCAGTTTAAGTCGGGGGGTGGTTCAGCCCCAGCATTTT.

This sequence joins TRBV5-4 and TRBJ2-3, with D perhaps matching TRBD1 (5 bases). Trimming left V 0 bases short and J 0 bases short, with 8 bases between. The CDR3 is made up of 15 amino acids. Germline loops: CDR1 SGHNT, CDR2 YYREEE (reference sequence). Written as DNA, the CDR3 is TGTGCCAGCAGCTTGGGGGGCCTGAGCACAGATACGCAGTATTTT. Translating gives CASSLGGLSTDTQYF.

In DNA, the CDR3 is TGTGCCAGTAGTATAGTCACTAGCGGGTCGGGAGATACGCAGTATTTT. Protein sequence: CASSIVTSGSGDTQYF. The chain recombines TRBV19 with TRBJ2-3, with TRBD2 identical over 9 bases. V gave up 1 base and J gave up 5 bases; unmatched junction bases: 7. This CDR3 contains 16 residues. Germline V lookup: CDR1 LNHDA, CDR2 SQIVND (reference sequence).

The chain carries TRBV5-1 and TRBJ1-1; perhaps TRBD1 as D (6 bases). V lost 2 bases and J lost 6, with 20 bases in between. CDR3 size: 16 residues. Germline lookup yields CDR1 SGHRS and CDR2 YFSETQ. The CDR3 bases are TGCGCCAGCAGCTTCCTCCTTACAGGGAGCCCTTCTGAAGCTTTCTTT. Translated: CASSFLLTGSPSEAFF.

This clone was recorded only once. This sequence joins TRBV13 and TRBJ2-2, with D possibly TRBD2 on 5 matching bases. V lost 5 bases, J lost 4 bases, and 11 bases lay in between. From germline, CDR1 is PRHDT and CDR2 FYEKMQ (reference sequence). The CDR3 sequence is 14 residues long. CDR3: CASSPGLATGELFF. The CDR3 nucleotides read TGTGCCAGCAGCCCCGGCCTAGCCACCGGGGAGCTGTTTTTT.

CDR3 amino acids: CASSLELAGGTNEQYF. In DNA form, the CDR3 reads TGTGCCAGCAGCTTAGAACTAGCGGGAGGCACAAACGAGCAGTACTTC. The chain combines TRBV7-2 with TRBJ2-7, with 12 bases lining up with TRBD2. There are 16 residues in the CDR3. Per the germline V gene, CDR1 is SGHTA and CDR2 is FQGNSA. The ends lost 1 base at V and 5 bases at J; junction bases unmatched: 6.

Comment on this clone: This sample also contains other DNA sequences that code for the same CDR3. The CDR3, as DNA: TGTGCCAGCAGTTTCGGACAGAACTATGGCTACACCTTC. Residues: CASSFGQNYGYTF. The chain couples TRBV27 to TRBJ1-2, with a possible D match to TRBD1 (6 bases). Trimming pared 3 bases from V and 2 bases from J, leaving 7 bases between. Per germline, CDR1 MNHEY and CDR2 SMNVEV (reference sequence). There are 13 residues in the CDR3.

The chain links TRBV2 to TRBJ1-4; no clear D. This CDR3 spans 14 amino acids. Trimming stripped 5 bases from V and 0 bases from J, with 7 bases between. Germline CDR1 reads SNHLY; CDR2 reads FYNNEI. The CDR3 protein is CASSRVATNEKLFF. The CDR3 DNA is TGTGCCAGCAGTCGGGTTGCAACTAATGAAAAACTGTTTTTT.

CDR3 nucleotides: TGTGCCAGCAGCCAAGAATTTGGAGGGGTGAGCACAGATACGCAGTATTTT. Translated, it gives CASSQEFGGVSTDTQYF. The chain has TRBV14 and TRBJ2-3; D perhaps matches TRBD2 (6 bases). CDR3 length: 17 amino acids. V lost 0 bases and J 0 bases, leaving 13 bases between the germline ends. Looked up from germline, CDR1 is SGHDN and CDR2 is FVKESK.